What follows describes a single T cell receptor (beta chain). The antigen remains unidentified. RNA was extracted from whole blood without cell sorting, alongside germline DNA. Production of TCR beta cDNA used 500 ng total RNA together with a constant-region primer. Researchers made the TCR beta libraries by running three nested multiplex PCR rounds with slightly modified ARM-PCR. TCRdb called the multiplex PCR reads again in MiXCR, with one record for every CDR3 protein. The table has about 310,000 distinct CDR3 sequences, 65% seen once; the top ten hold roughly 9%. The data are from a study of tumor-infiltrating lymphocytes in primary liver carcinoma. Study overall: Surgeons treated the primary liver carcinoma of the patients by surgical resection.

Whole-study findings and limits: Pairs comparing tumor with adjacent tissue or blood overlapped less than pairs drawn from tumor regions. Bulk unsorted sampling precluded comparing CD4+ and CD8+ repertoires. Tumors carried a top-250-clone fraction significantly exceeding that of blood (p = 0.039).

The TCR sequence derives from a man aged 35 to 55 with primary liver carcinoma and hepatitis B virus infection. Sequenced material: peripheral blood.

CDR3 protein: CASSPKGWDGDTQYF. The CDR3 bases are TGCGCCAGCAGCCCCAAAGGGTGGGATGGAGATACGCAGTATTTT. This chain links TRBV5-1 with TRBJ2-3; D is unclear. This CDR3 has 15 amino acids. Germline V gene data show CDR1 as SGHRS and CDR2 as YFSETQ. V was clipped by 4 bases and J by 5 bases, with 17 bases between them.